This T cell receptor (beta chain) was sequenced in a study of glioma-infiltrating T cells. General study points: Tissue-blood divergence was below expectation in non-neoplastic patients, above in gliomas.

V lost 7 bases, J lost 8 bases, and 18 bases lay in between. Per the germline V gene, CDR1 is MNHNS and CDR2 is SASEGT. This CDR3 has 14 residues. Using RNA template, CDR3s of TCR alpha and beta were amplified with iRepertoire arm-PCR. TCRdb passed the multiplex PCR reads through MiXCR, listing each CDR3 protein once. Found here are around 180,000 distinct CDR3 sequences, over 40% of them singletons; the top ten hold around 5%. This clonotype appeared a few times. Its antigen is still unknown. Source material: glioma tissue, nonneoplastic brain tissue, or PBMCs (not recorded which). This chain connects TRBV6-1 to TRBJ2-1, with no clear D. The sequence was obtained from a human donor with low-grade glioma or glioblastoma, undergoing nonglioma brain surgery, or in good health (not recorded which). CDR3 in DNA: TGTGCCAGCACCCAAGGTCATAGAAACCATGAGCAGTTCTTC. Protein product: CASTQGHRNHEQFF.